Listed below are T cell receptor beta chains from one sample, sequenced in a study of T cells in Graves' hyperthyroidism and ophthalmopathy. From the multiplex PCR reads, TCRdb called clonotypes with MiXCR, one entry per CDR3 protein. This sample has 300,000 or so distinct CDR3 sequences; around 23% occur once, and the top ten carry 50%. Input material: blood. All receptors derive from a woman aged 45 to 65 with Graves' hyperthyroidism. The CDR3 runs from the conserved cysteine through the conserved F or W. Fields, in order: D gene, clone size, J gene, V gene, CDR3 DNA, CDR3 protein. A D gene is named only where the DNA matches it firmly. Rows may omit the clone size; those that give it use once, few, many or a size class.

D gene: TRBD2; clone size: many; J gene: TRBJ2-1; V gene: TRBV30; CDR3 DNA: TGTGCCTGGAGTGTAGCTGCGGGGGGAATTGAGCAGTTCTTC; CDR3 protein: CAWSVAAGGIEQFF
D gene: .; clone size: many; J gene: TRBJ2-5; V gene: TRBV6-1; CDR3 DNA: TGTGCCAGCACCACGGGTCGGACCCAGTACTTC; CDR3 protein: CASTTGRTQYF
D gene: .; clone size: many; J gene: TRBJ2-1; V gene: TRBV11-2; CDR3 DNA: TGTGCCAGCAGTAACGGTCCGAGCTCCTACAATGAGCAGTTCTTC; CDR3 protein: CASSNGPSSYNEQFF
D gene: TRBD1; clone size: many; J gene: TRBJ2-3; V gene: TRBV5-1; CDR3 DNA: TGCGCCAGCAGCGTGACAGGGGCGGCGGATACGCAGTATTTT; CDR3 protein: CASSVTGAADTQYF
D gene: TRBD2; clone size: many; J gene: TRBJ2-1; V gene: TRBV29-1; CDR3 DNA: TGCAGCGTTGGACCCACTAGCGGGAGGGCGCTGAAGAATGAGCAGTTCTTC; CDR3 protein: CSVGPTSGRALKNEQFF
D gene: TRBD1; clone size: many; J gene: TRBJ1-6; V gene: TRBV27; CDR3 DNA: TGTGCCAGCAGTTTAAGACAGGGTGGGGATTCACCCCTCCACTTT; CDR3 protein: CASSLRQGGDSPLHF
D gene: TRBD1; clone size: few; J gene: TRBJ1-1; V gene: TRBV20-1; CDR3 DNA: TGCAGTGCTCCCAAAGGACAGGAAAGAGCTTTCTTT; CDR3 protein: CSAPKGQERAFF
D gene: .; clone size: .; J gene: TRBJ2-5; V gene: TRBV25-1; CDR3 DNA: TGTGCCAGCAGTGAATACACCGGGACTTCAGAGACCCAGTACTTC; CDR3 protein: CASSEYTGTSETQYF
D gene: TRBD2; clone size: many; J gene: TRBJ2-1; V gene: TRBV5-4; CDR3 DNA: TGTGCCAGCAGCTACAGGGGTAGCGGGGGGAGCTCCTACAATGAGCAGTTCTTC; CDR3 protein: CASSYRGSGGSSYNEQFF
D gene: .; clone size: .; J gene: TRBJ1-4; V gene: TRBV28; CDR3 DNA: TGTGCCAGCAGACCCCCCGGGACCCAAACCCAAAAACTGTTTTTT; CDR3 protein: CASRPPGTQTQKLFF
D gene: .; clone size: many; J gene: TRBJ2-3; V gene: TRBV28; CDR3 DNA: TGTGCCAGCAGTCAGATCAGGGGATTATCTAGTTCAGATACGCAGTATTTT; CDR3 protein: CASSQIRGLSSSDTQYF
D gene: TRBD1; clone size: few; J gene: TRBJ1-5; V gene: TRBV19; CDR3 DNA: TGTGCCAGTAAGAGGGAGGACAGGGGAGGATTAGGTCAGCCCCAGCATTTT; CDR3 protein: CASKREDRGGLGQPQHF
D gene: .; clone size: .; J gene: TRBJ1-2; V gene: TRBV7-9; CDR3 DNA: TGTGCCAGCAGCTTGGGCAGGGAACATGGCTACACCTTC; CDR3 protein: CASSLGREHGYTF
D gene: .; clone size: .; J gene: TRBJ1-3; V gene: TRBV20-1; CDR3 DNA: TGCAGTGCTAGACCCGGACAGGGAAACACCATATATTTT; CDR3 protein: CSARPGQGNTIYF
D gene: .; clone size: .; J gene: TRBJ1-5; V gene: TRBV15; CDR3 DNA: TGTGCCACCAGCAGAGGCCAGGGAGGTAAGCCCCAGCATTTT; CDR3 protein: CATSRGQGGKPQHF